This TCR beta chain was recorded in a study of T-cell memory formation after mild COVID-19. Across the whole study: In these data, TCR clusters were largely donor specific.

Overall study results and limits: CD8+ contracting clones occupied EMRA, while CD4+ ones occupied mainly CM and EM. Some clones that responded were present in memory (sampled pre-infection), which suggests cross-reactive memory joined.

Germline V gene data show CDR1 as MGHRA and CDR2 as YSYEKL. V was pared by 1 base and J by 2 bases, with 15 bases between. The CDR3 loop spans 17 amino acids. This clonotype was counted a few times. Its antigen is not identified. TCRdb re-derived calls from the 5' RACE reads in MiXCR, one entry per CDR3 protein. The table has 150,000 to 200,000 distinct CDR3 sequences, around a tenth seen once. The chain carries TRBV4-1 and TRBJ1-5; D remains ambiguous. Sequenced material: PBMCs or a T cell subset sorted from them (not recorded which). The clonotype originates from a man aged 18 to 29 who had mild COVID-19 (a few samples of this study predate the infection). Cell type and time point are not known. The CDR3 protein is CASSQGNSDPRNQPQHF. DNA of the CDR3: TGCGCCAGCAGCCAAGGTAACAGCGATCCCCGCAATCAGCCCCAGCATTTT.